These 18 T cell receptor beta chains came from one sample sequenced in a study of shared clonotypes between healthy human individuals. Sequencing used immunoSEQ multiplex PCR; TCRdb keeps in-frame clones, though not all of them. Among millions of clones, approximately 90% were seen once, and the ten largest hold roughly 0.13%. The sequencing sample was made of naive CD4+ T cells sorted from blood. Subset of the sample: CD45RA+ positively selected. The receptors were gathered from a man between 18 and 35 years old in good health.

The chain combines TRBV10-3 with TRBJ1-2; D perhaps matches TRBD1 (6 bases). V was shortened by 1 base and J by 3 bases, with 9 bases between the two germline ends. This CDR3 has 14 amino acids. Germline CDR1 reads ENHRY; CDR2 reads SYGVKD. The CDR3 is CAISELGQYYGYTF. The CDR3 coding sequence is TGTGCCATCAGTGAGTTAGGACAGTACTATGGCTACACCTTC.

The count of this clone is one. Distinct nucleotide sequences in the sample also encode this CDR3. The chain employs TRBV2 and TRBJ2-5; D is uncertain. This CDR3 spans 13 amino acids. CDR1 SNHLY and CDR2 FYNNEI come from the germline V gene. V was cut by 3 bases and J by 3 bases, with 8 bases left in between. The CDR3 region is CASSEERKETQYF. DNA for the CDR3: TGTGCCAGCAGTGAGGAGAGAAAAGAGACCCAGTACTTC.

About this clone itself: One end of the junction varies from germline; a read error may be responsible. J is TRBJ2-2 and V is TRBV7-7; D gene uncertain. Germline CDR1 reads SSHAT; CDR2 reads FNYEAQ (reference sequence). This CDR3 contains 15 residues. The CDR3 nucleotides are TGTGCTAGCAGCTTAGACCGAAGCGACACCGGGGAGCTGTTTTTT. Translating it yields CASSLDRSDTGELFF.

The sample holds a few counts of this clone. The chain joins TRBV27 to TRBJ1-1, with D possibly TRBD1 on 6 matching bases. From germline, CDR1 is MNHEY and CDR2 SMNVEV (reference sequence). Trimming removed 3 bases from V and 6 bases from J, with 11 bases in between. The CDR3 runs 13 residues. CDR3 sequence: CASSLQGRAEAFF. The CDR3 nucleotides are TGTGCCAGCAGTTTGCAGGGGAGAGCTGAAGCTTTCTTT.

In nucleotides, the CDR3 is TGTGCCAGTAGTTTTGGGACTCAAAATAATTCACCCCTCCACTTT. Its translation is CASSFGTQNNSPLHF. The chain combines TRBV19 with TRBJ1-6; D possibly corresponds to TRBD1 (5 bases). The CDR3 runs 15 residues. Germline CDR1 is LNHDA and CDR2 is SQIVND (reference sequence). Trimming pared 5 bases from V and 5 bases from J, leaving 13 bases between. Together with reference TRBV19 and TRBJ1-6, the CDR3 gives the full variable domain: DGGITQSPKYLFRKEGQNVTLSCEQNLNHDAMYWYRQDPGQGLRLIYYSQIVNDFQKGDIAEGYSVSREKKESFPLTVTSAQKNPTAFYLCASSFGTQNNSPLHFGNGTRLTVT.

V usage is TRBV6-1 and J usage is TRBJ2-5, with no clear D. In germline, CDR1 is MNHNS, CDR2 SASEGT. CDR3 length: 13 amino acids. Trimming removed 2 bases from V and 3 bases from J, with 7 bases in between. The CDR3 region is CASSEWVEETQYF. CDR3 coding DNA: TGTGCCAGCAGTGAATGGGTCGAAGAGACCCAGTACTTC.

This chain uses TRBV5-1 with TRBJ2-1, with TRBD1 identical over 10 bases. J gave up 5 bases and V 4 bases, and 6 bases lay outside the gene matches. The V gene's germline CDR1 is SGHRS and CDR2 YFSETQ. There are 15 residues in the CDR3. The CDR3 bases are TGCGCCAGCAGCCCCCGGGACAGGGGAAACAATGAGCAGTTCTTC. Its translation: CASSPRDRGNNEQFF.

This clone was counted a few times. CDR3 sequence: CASSPDFEGTEAFF. CDR3 nucleotides: TGTGCCAGCTCGCCGGATTTTGAGGGGACTGAAGCTTTCTTT. The J gene is TRBJ1-1, the V gene TRBV18; D is perhaps TRBD1 (5 bases). This CDR3 is 14 amino acids long. From germline, CDR1 is KGHSH and CDR2 LQKENI. With 6 bases removed from V and 5 bases from J, the gap between germline ends came to 16 bases.

The chain couples TRBV2 to TRBJ2-3; 11 bases align to TRBD2. In germline, CDR1 is SNHLY, CDR2 FYNNEI. J was trimmed by 1 base and V by 6 bases; bases with no gene match: 3. The CDR3 runs 15 residues. The CDR3 here is CASSGTSGRTDTQYF. CDR3 DNA sequence: TGTGCCAGCAGCGGGACTAGCGGACGCACAGATACGCAGTATTTT. Based on the CDR3 plus reference TRBV2 and TRBJ2-3, the full variable domain is EPEVTQTPSHQVTQMGQEVILRCVPISNHLYFYWYRQILGQKVEFLVSFYNNEISEKSEIFDDQFSVERPDGSNFTLKIRSTKLEDSAMYFCASSGTSGRTDTQYFGPGTRLTVL.

This chain connects TRBV7-2 to TRBJ2-5; 7 bases line up with TRBD1. The length of the CDR3 is 15 residues. Per the germline V gene, CDR1 is SGHTA and CDR2 is FQGNSA. V gave up 4 bases and J gave up 0 bases; unmatched junction bases: 5. The CDR3 sequence: CASSSQTGYQETQYF. CDR3 sequence (DNA): TGTGCCAGCAGCTCCCAGACAGGGTACCAAGAGACCCAGTACTTC. Full variable domain (missing parts from reference TRBV7-2 and TRBJ2-5): GAGVSQSPSNKVTEKGKDVELRCDPISGHTALYWYRQSLGQGLEFLIYFQGNSAPDKSGLPSDRFSAERTGGSVSTLTIQRTQQEDSAVYLCASSSQTGYQETQYFGPGTRLLVL.

The V and J genes are TRBV5-1 and TRBJ2-7, with a tentative D call TRBD1 (6 bases). The CDR3 consists of 14 residues. CDR1 is SGHRS and CDR2 is YFSETQ in the germline V gene. Trimming took 0 bases from V and 3 from J, leaving 10 bases between them. The CDR3 DNA reads TGCGCCAGCAGCTTGGAGTCAGGGGACTACGAGCAGTACTTC. Protein sequence: CASSLESGDYEQYF.

Details on this clone: Other nucleotide sequences from this sample produce the same CDR3. The chain recombines TRBV2 with TRBJ2-7; D may be TRBD2 (5 bases). Per germline, CDR1 SNHLY and CDR2 FYNNEI. V was shortened by 6 bases and J by 0 bases, with 6 bases between the two germline ends. The CDR3 contains 12 residues. CDR3 region: CASSGDSYEQYF. CDR3 nucleotide sequence: TGTGCCAGCAGCGGGGACTCCTACGAGCAGTACTTC.

This rearrangement joins TRBV28 to TRBJ1-5; TRBD1 matches 9 bases. Trimming at V came to 8 bases and at J to 1 base, leaving 3 bases not matched to a gene. The CDR3 sequence is 14 residues long. Germline lookup yields CDR1 MDHEN and CDR2 SYDVKM. The CDR3 DNA reads TGTGCCAGCCGGGACAGGGTAAGCAATCAGCCCCAGCATTTT. This codes for CASRDRVSNQPQHF.

The J gene is TRBJ2-3, the V gene TRBV7-9, with 7 bases aligning to TRBD2. After removal of 7 bases from V and 0 bases from J, the junction contained 7 bases not matched to a gene. This CDR3 spans 15 amino acids. The germline gives CDR1 SEHNR, CDR2 FQNEAQ (reference sequence). The CDR3 DNA is TGTGCCAGCACCATGGGAGGGGTAAGCACAGATACGCAGTATTTT. Its translation: CASTMGGVSTDTQYF.

In regard to this clone: Other DNA sequences in this sample translate to the same CDR3. In nucleotides, the CDR3 is TGCGCCAGCAGCCCGGGACAGGGAGAGACCCAGTACTTC. Amino acid sequence: CASSPGQGETQYF. The chain couples TRBV5-1 to TRBJ2-5; the match to TRBD1 covers 9 bases. V trimming: 4 bases; J trimming: 4 bases; junction bases outside the gene matches: 2. The CDR3 runs to 13 residues. Germline CDR1 and CDR2: SGHRS and YFSETQ. Full variable domain (missing parts from reference TRBV5-1 and TRBJ2-5): KAGVTQTPRYLIKTRGQQVTLSCSPISGHRSVSWYQQTPGQGLQFLFEYFSETQRNKGNFPGRFSGRQFSNSRSEMNVSTLELGDSALYLCASSPGQGETQYFGPGTRLLVL.

As to this clone: This same CDR3 is encoded by further DNA sequences in the sample. The chain recombines TRBV7-2 with TRBJ2-7, with 10 bases aligning to TRBD2. Per the germline V gene, CDR1 is SGHTA and CDR2 is FQGNSA. The CDR3 covers 14 residues. The V and J ends lost 3 bases and 3 bases, in that order; junction bases with no gene match: 2. The DNA of the CDR3 is TGTGCCAGCAGCTTCCGGACTAGCGGCTACGAGCAGTACTTC. It codes for CASSFRTSGYEQYF.

The genes are TRBV18 and TRBJ2-5, with no clear D. This CDR3 contains 15 residues. Germline V gives CDR1 KGHSH, CDR2 LQKENI. The V end was cut by 1 base, the J end by 2 bases, with 11 bases between. The CDR3 loop is CASSPRVEEQETQYF. The CDR3 DNA sequence: TGTGCCAGCTCACCACGGGTGGAAGAACAAGAGACCCAGTACTTC.

The chain has TRBV5-1 and TRBJ2-5; 13 bases fit TRBD2. Germline V CDR1 and CDR2: SGHRS, YFSETQ. J lost 7 bases, V lost 4 bases, and 22 bases had no gene match. This CDR3 is built from 20 residues. CDR3 protein: CASSHGRTSGGELGQGTQYF. The CDR3 DNA sequence: TGCGCCAGCAGCCATGGGAGGACTAGCGGGGGAGAACTCGGGCAGGGGACCCAGTACTTC.